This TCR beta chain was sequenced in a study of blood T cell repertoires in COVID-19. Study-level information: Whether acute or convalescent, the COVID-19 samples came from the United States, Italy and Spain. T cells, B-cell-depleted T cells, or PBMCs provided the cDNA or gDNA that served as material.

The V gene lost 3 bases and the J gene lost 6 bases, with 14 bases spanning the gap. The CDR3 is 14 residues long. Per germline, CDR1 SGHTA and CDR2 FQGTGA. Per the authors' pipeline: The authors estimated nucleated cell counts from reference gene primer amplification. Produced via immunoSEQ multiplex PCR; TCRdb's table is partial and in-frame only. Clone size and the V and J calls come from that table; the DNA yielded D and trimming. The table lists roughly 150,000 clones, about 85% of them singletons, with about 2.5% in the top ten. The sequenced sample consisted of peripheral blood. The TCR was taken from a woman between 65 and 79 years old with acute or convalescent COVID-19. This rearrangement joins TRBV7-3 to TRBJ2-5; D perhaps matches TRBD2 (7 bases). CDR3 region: CASSFTGGTKTQYF. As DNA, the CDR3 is TGTGCCAGCAGCTTTACGGGGGGCACGAAGACCCAGTACTTC. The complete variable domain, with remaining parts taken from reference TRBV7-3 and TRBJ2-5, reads GAGVSQTPSNKVTEKGKYVELRCDPISGHTALYWYRQSLGQGPEFLIYFQGTGAADDSGLPNDRFFAVRPEGSVSTLKIQRTERGDSAVYLCASSFTGGTKTQYFGPGTRLLVL.